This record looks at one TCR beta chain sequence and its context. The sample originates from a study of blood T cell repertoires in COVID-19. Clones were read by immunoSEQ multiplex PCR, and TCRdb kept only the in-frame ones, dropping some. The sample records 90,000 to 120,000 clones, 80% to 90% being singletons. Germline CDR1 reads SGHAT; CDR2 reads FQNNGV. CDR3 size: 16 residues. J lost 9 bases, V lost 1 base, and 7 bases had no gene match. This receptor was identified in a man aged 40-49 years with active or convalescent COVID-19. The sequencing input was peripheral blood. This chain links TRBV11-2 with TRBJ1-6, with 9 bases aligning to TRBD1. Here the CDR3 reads CASSLGWDREGSPLHF. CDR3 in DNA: TGTGCCAGCAGCTTAGGTTGGGACAGGGAAGGTTCACCCCTCCACTTT.